This TCR beta chain was captured by sequencing in a study of low-dose radiotherapy and immunotherapy resistance in tumors. Study at large: Cohort 1 was given 0.5 Gy fractions every 2 weeks, 6.5 Gy in total. Oral aspirin at 300 mg was taken daily by patients for four cycles, beginning on cycle 1 day 1. Intravenously given cyclophosphamide 200 mg/m2 followed a two-week schedule that placed each dose one day before radiation and immunotherapy.

V was pared by 5 bases and J by 4 bases, with 15 bases between. There are 15 residues in the CDR3. Per germline, CDR1 ENHRY and CDR2 SYGVKD. This clonotype was found many times. Both TCRalpha and TCRbeta chains were reverse transcribed with V-gene-specific primers. TCR amplification used 20 to 25 PCR cycles, a constant-region primer and a V-primer adapter. TCRdb analysed the reads with MiXCR anew, one entry per CDR3 protein. The sample contains 35,000 to 50,000 distinct CDR3 sequences, about a third of which appear only once. Noted time point: before trial treatment. This receptor was taken from a male donor with gallbladder cancer. Sequences were derived from PBMCs, sampled before treatment. The chain recombines TRBV10-3 with TRBJ2-1; tentatively, D is TRBD2 (7 bases). As DNA, the CDR3 is TGTGCCATCAGTAAGGGAGGGGGACCTTACAATGAGCAGTTCTTC. It encodes CAISKGGGPYNEQFF.